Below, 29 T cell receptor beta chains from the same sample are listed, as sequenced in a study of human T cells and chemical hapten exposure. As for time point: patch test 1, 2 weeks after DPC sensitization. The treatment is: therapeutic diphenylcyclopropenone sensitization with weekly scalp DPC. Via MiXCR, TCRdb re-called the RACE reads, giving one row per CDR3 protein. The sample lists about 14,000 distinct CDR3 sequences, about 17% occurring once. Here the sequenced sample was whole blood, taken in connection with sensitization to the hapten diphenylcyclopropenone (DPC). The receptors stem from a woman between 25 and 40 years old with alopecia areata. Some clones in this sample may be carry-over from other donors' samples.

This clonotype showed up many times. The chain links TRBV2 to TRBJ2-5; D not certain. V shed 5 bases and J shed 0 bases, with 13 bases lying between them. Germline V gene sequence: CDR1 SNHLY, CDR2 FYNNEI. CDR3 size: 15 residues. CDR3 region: CASSQGRIYQETQYF. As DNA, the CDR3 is TGTGCCAGCAGTCAAGGACGGATCTACCAAGAGACCCAGTACTTC.

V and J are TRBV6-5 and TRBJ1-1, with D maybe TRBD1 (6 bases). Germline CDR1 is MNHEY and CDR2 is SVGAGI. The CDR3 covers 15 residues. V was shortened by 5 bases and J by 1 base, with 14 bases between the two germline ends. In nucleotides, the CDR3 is TGTGCCAGCAGTCTAGACTGGACAGCGAACACTGAAGCTTTCTTT. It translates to CASSLDWTANTEAFF.

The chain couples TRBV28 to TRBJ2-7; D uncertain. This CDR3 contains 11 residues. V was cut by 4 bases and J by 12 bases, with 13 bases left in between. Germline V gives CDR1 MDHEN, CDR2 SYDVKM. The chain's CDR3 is CASSSGSLGYV. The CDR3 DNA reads TGTGCCAGCAGTTCCGGGTCTTTGGGGTACGTC.

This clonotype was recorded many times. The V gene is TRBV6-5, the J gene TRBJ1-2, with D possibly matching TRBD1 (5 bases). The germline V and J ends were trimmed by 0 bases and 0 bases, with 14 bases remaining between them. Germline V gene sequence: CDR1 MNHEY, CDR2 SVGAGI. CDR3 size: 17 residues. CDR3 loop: CASSYSRQGLANYGYTF. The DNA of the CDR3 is TGTGCCAGCAGTTACTCGAGGCAGGGTCTTGCTAACTATGGCTACACCTTC.

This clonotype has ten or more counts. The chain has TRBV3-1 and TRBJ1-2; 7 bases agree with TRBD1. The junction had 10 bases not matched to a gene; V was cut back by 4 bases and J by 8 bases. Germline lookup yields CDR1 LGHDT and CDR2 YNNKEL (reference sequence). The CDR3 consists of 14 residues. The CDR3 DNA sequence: TGTGCCAGCAGCCGTGAAGGGGGCATTAAGGGCTACACCTTC. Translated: CASSREGGIKGYTF.

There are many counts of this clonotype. The CDR3 bases are TGTGCCAGCAGAATACACGGAGCGTACACTGAAGCTTTCTTT. It specifies CASRIHGAYTEAFF. The rearrangement links TRBV12-3 or TRBV12-4 to TRBJ1-1; the D is unclear. V was clipped by 6 bases and J by 3 bases, with 14 bases between them. This CDR3 is 14 amino acids long.

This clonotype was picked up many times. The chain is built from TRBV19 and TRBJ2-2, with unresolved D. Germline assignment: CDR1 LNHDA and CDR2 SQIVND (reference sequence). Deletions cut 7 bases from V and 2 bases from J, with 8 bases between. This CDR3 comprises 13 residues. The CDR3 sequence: CASNRFNTGELFF. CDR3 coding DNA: TGTGCCAGTAACAGATTTAACACCGGGGAGCTGTTTTTT.

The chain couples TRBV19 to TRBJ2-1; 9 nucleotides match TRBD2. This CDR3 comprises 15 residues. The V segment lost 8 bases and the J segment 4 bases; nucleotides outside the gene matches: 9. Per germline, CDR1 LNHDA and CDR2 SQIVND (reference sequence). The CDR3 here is CASSQTSGDYNEQFF. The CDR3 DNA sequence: TGTGCCAGTTCCCAGACTAGCGGAGATTACAATGAGCAGTTCTTC.

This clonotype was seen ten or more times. The CDR3 here is CASSLEDSFSYEQYF. In nucleotides, the CDR3 is TGCGCCAGCAGCTTAGAGGACAGCTTTTCCTACGAGCAGTACTTC. The rearrangement links TRBV5-1 to TRBJ2-7; a possible D gene is TRBD1 (6 bases). The V gene's germline CDR1 is SGHRS and CDR2 YFSETQ. V was cut by 2 bases and J by 1 base, with 13 bases left in between. The CDR3 totals 15 residues.

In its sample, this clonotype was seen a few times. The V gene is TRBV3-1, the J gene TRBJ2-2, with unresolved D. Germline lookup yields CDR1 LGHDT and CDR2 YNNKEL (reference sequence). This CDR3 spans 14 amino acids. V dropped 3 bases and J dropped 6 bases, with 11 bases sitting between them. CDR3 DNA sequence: TGTGCCAGCAGCCAGGCTAGTTGGTCCGGGGAGCTGTTTTTT. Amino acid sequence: CASSQASWSGELFF.

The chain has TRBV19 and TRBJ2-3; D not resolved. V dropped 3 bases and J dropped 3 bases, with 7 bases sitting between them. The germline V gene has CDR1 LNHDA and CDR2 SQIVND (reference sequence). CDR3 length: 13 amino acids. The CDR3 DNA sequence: TGTGCCAGTAGTATGCCTCTGACAGATACGCAGTATTTT. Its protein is CASSMPLTDTQYF.

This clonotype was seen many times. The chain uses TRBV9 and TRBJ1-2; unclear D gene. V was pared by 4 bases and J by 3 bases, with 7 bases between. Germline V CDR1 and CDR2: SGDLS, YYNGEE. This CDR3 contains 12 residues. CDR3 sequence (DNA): TGTGCCAGCAGCCGGGAACACTATGGCTACACCTTC. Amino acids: CASSREHYGYTF.

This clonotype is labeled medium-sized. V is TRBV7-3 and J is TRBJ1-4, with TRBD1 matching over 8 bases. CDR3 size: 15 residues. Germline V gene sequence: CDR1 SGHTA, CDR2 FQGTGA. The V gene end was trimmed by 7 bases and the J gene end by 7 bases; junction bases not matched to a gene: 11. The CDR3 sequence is CASTTEGGTGEKLFF. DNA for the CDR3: TGTGCCAGCACAACTGAGGGGGGGACAGGTGAAAAACTGTTTTTT.

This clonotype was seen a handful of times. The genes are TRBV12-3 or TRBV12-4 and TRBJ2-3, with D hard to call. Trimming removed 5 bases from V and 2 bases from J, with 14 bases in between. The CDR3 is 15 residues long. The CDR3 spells CASSLVGGSTDTQYF. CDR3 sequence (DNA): TGTGCCAGCAGTCTCGTTGGCGGTTCCACAGATACGCAGTATTTT.

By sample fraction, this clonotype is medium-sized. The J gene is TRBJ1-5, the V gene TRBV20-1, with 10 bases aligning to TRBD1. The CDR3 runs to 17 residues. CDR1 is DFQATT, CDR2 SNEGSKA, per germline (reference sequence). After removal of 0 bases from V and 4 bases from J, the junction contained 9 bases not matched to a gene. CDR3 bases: TGCAGTGCTAGAGAAGCGTCCGGGACAGGGGATAATCAGCCCCAGCATTTT. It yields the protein CSAREASGTGDNQPQHF.

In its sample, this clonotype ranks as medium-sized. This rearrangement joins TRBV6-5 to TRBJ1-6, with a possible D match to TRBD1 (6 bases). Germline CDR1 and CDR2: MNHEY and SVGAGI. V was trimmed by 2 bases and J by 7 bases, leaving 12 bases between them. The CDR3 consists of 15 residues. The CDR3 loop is CASSYTGYQNSPLHF. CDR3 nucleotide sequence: TGTGCCAGCAGTTACACAGGGTATCAGAATTCACCCCTCCACTTT.

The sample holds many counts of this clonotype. For the CDR3, the DNA is TGCAGCGCTGCGTCACGGGTCGGACCGGGGAACATTCAGTACTTC. It yields the protein CSAASRVGPGNIQYF. The chain joins TRBV29-1 to TRBJ2-4; D might be TRBD2 (5 bases). V lost 7 bases and J 7 bases, leaving 23 bases between the germline ends. CDR1 and CDR2 (germline): SQVTM, ANQGSEA. The CDR3 loop spans 15 amino acids.

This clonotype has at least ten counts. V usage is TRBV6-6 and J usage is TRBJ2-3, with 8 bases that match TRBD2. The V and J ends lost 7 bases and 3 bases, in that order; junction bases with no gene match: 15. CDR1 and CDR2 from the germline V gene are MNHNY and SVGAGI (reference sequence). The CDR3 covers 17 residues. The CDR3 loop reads CASTNSLGGAPTDTQYF. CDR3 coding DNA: TGTGCCAGCACCAATTCGCTCGGGGGGGCTCCTACAGATACGCAGTATTTT.

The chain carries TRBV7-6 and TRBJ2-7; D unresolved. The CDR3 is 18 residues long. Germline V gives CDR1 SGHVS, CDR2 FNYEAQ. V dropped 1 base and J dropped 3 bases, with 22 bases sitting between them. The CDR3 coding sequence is TGTGCCAGCAGCTTAGTTGGATCGGAGATGTTTGGAAACTACGAGCAGTACTTC. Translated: CASSLVGSEMFGNYEQYF.

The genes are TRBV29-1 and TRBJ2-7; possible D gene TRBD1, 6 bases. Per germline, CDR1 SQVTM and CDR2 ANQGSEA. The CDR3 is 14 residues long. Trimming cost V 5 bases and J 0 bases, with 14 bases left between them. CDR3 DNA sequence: TGCAGCGTTTGCCTACAGGGAAGCTCCTACGAGCAGTACTTC. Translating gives CSVCLQGSSYEQYF.

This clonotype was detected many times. The CDR3 spells CASRERTSGAQLNTGELFF. The CDR3 nucleotides read TGTGCCAGCAGGGAACGGACTAGCGGGGCCCAATTAAACACCGGGGAGCTGTTTTTT. V and J are TRBV2 and TRBJ2-2, with 12 bases fitting TRBD2. V was pared by 6 bases and J by 2 bases, with 13 bases of the junction left unmatched. There are 19 residues in the CDR3. CDR1 is SNHLY and CDR2 is FYNNEI in the germline V gene.

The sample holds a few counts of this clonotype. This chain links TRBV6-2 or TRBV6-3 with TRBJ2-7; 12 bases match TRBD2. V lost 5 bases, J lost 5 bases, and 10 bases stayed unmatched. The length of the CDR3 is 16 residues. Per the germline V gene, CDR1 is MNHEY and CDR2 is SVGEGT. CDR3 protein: CASSGLAGSRAHEQYV. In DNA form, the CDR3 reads TGTGCCAGCAGTGGACTAGCGGGGTCCAGAGCCCACGAGCAGTACGTC.

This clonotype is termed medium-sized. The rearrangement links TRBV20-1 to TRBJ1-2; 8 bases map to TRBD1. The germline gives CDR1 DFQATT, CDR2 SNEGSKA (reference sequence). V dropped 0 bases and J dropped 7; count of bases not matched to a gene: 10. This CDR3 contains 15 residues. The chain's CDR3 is CSARDPFDRGSGYTF. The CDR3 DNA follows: TGCAGTGCTAGAGATCCCTTCGACAGGGGAAGTGGCTACACCTTC.

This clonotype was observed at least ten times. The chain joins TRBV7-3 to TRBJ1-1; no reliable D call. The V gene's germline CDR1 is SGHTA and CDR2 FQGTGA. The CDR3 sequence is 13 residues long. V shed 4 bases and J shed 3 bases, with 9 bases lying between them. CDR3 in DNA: TGTGCCAGCAGCTGGGCGGTTGACACTGAAGCTTTCTTT. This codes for CASSWAVDTEAFF.

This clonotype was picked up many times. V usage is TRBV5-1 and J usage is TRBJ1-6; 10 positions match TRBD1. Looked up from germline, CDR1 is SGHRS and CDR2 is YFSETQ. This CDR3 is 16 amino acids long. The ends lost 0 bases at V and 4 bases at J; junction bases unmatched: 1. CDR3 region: CASSLGTGGYNSPLHF. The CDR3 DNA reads TGCGCCAGCAGCTTGGGGACAGGGGGATATAATTCACCCCTCCACTTT.

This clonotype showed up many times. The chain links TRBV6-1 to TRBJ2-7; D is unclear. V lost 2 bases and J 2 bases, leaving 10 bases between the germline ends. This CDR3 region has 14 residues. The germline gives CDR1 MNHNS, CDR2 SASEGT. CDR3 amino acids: CASSEFGTTYEQYV. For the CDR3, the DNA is TGTGCCAGCAGTGAATTTGGCACCACCTACGAGCAGTACGTC.

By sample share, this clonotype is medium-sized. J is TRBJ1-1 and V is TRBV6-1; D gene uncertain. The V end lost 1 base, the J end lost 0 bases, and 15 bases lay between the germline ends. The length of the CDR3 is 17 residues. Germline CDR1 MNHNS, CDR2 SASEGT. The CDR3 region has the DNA TGTGCCAGCAGTGAAGGCATGGGGTTCCCCATGAACACTGAAGCTTTCTTT. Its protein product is CASSEGMGFPMNTEAFF.

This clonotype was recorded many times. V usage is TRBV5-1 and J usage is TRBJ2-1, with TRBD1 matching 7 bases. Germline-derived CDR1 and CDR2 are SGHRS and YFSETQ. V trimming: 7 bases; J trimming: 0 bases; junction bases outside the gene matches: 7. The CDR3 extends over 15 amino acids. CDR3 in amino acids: CASGARQGSYNEQFF. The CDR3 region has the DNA TGCGCCAGCGGGGCACGACAGGGCTCCTACAATGAGCAGTTCTTC.

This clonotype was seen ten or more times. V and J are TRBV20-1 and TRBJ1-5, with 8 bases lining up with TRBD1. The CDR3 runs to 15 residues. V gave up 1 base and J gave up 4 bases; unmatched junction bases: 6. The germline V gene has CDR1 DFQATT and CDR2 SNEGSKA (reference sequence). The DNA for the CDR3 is TGCAGTGCTAGAGGTCCACAGGGGGATAATCAGCCCCAGCATTTT. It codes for CSARGPQGDNQPQHF.